This section outlines one T cell receptor beta chain sequence together with its context. No antigen is known for it. The data derive from a study of shared clonotypes between healthy human individuals. Regarding the study as a whole: What rarefaction showed was incomplete sorted-subset sequencing despite large depth.

The V end was cut by 5 bases, the J end by 8 bases, with 15 bases between. Per germline, CDR1 MGHDK and CDR2 SYGVNS. This CDR3 region has 13 residues. Libraries were prepared by immunoSEQ multiplex PCR; TCRdb keeps only in-frame clonotypes and omits some of them. The sample holds 1,400,000 or so clones, 98% seen once. The sequencing sample was made of naive CD4+ T cells sorted from blood. Subset described: CD45RA+ positively selected. V gene TRBV25-1 combines with J gene TRBJ1-2, with D perhaps TRBD1 (5 bases). This sequence originates from a man aged 30-40 years in good health. CDR3 in amino acids: CASSPPGRDGYTF. The CDR3, as DNA: TGTGCCAGCAGTCCCCCCGGCAGGGACGGCTACACCTTC.